Listed here are 13 T cell receptor beta chains from one sample, sequenced in a study of T-cell reconstitution after alpha-beta-depleted transplantation in children. Preparation of the TCRbeta library used unique molecular identifiers. One entry per CDR3 protein results from TCRdb running MiXCR on the PCR reads. The sample comprises about 610,000 distinct CDR3 sequences, 8% to 11% of which are singletons, and 3.5% to 5% rests with the top ten. The specimen was PBMCs from the stem cell graft donor, collected from the stem cell graft. These receptors were taken from a human donor who donated a stem cell graft to a child with acute myeloid leukemia.

The chain has TRBV29-1 and TRBJ2-5; the D is unclear. The CDR3 is 13 amino acids. V lost 0 bases, J lost 2 bases, and 7 bases lay in between. CDR1 is SQVTM and CDR2 is ANQGSEA in the germline V gene. This chain's CDR3 is CSVEEYRQETQYF. CDR3 DNA: TGCAGCGTTGAAGAGTACAGACAAGAGACCCAGTACTTC.

V usage is TRBV20-1 and J usage is TRBJ2-7, with TRBD2 matching over 10 bases. The V and J ends lost 6 bases and 2 bases, in that order; junction bases with no gene match: 7. The CDR3 sequence is 14 residues long. Germline V gene sequence: CDR1 DFQATT, CDR2 SNEGSKA (reference sequence). The CDR3 loop reads CSAPTAGGPYEQYF. DNA of the CDR3: TGCAGTGCCCCAACAGCGGGAGGGCCCTACGAGCAGTACTTC.

This clonotype was picked up many times. A much larger clone differs from this one at a single base, so this may be a read error. The chain recombines TRBV28 with TRBJ2-1; D uncertain. Germline-derived CDR1 and CDR2 are MDHEN and SYDVKM. V was clipped by 1 base and J by 3 bases, with 1 base between them. CDR3 size: 12 residues. The CDR3 sequence: CASSLFYNEQFF. The CDR3 DNA is TGTGCCAGCAGTTTATTCTACAATGAGCAGTTCTTC.

The rearrangement joins TRBV5-1 to TRBJ1-3, with TRBD1 matching over 7 bases. J lost 0 bases, V lost 4 bases, and 22 bases had no gene match. CDR1 and CDR2 from the germline V gene are SGHRS and YFSETQ. This CDR3 is 21 amino acids long. CDR3 bases: TGCGCCAGCAGCCGGGATGGCCTGGGACAGACGACCGCGAACTCTGGAAACACCATATATTTT. It codes for CASSRDGLGQTTANSGNTIYF. Drawing the rest from reference TRBV5-1 and TRBJ1-3, the complete variable domain is KAGVTQTPRYLIKTRGQQVTLSCSPISGHRSVSWYQQTPGQGLQFLFEYFSETQRNKGNFPGRFSGRQFSNSRSEMNVSTLELGDSALYLCASSRDGLGQTTANSGNTIYFGEGSWLTVV.

V usage is TRBV20-1 and J usage is TRBJ1-4, with D tentatively TRBD1 (5 bases). The CDR3 is made up of 11 amino acids. Trimming cost V 3 bases and J 13 bases, with 12 bases left between them. Germline V gene sequence: CDR1 DFQATT, CDR2 SNEGSKA (reference sequence). CDR3 nucleotides: TGCAGTGCTAGCGGTCTTACAGGACTGTTTTTT. Its translation: CSASGLTGLFF.

This clonotype was counted only a few times. The rearrangement uses TRBV20-1 and TRBJ2-1, with D possibly TRBD2 on 5 matching bases. V shed 5 bases and J shed 8 bases, with 19 bases lying between them. Germline V gene sequence: CDR1 DFQATT, CDR2 SNEGSKA (reference sequence). The length of the CDR3 is 14 residues. CDR3 residues: CSAYRGGRRDEQFF. In DNA form, the CDR3 reads TGCAGTGCTTACCGCGGTGGGAGACGGGATGAGCAGTTCTTC.

V and J are TRBV20-1 and TRBJ1-2, with 7 bases aligning to TRBD1. The CDR3 is made up of 14 amino acids. In germline, CDR1 is DFQATT, CDR2 SNEGSKA (reference sequence). CDR3 nucleotides: TGCAGAGGCCAATGGGACAGCTCCAACTATGGCTACACCTTC. It encodes CRGQWDSSNYGYTF.

This clonotype was recorded many times. The rearrangement joins TRBV6-2 or TRBV6-3 to TRBJ2-2; TRBD2 is a possible D gene (6 bases). V was clipped by 6 bases and J by 6 bases, with 8 bases between them. This CDR3 has 12 amino acids. Germline V gene data show CDR1 as MNHEY and CDR2 as SVGEGT. CDR3 DNA: TGTGCCAGCAGGCTAGCGCCCGGGGAGCTGTTTTTT. This sequence encodes CASRLAPGELFF.

CDR3 nucleotide sequence: TGTGCCAGCCCGGGCCCAGAGGGATACAATGAGCAGTTCTTC. It codes for CASPGPEGYNEQFF. The chain links TRBV7-2 to TRBJ2-1, with D maybe TRBD2 (5 bases). Trimming stripped 8 bases from V and 4 bases from J, with 15 bases between. Germline V gene sequence: CDR1 SGHTA, CDR2 FQGNSA. The CDR3 runs to 14 residues.

There are many counts of this clonotype. The gene calls are TRBV11-2 and TRBJ2-1, with unresolved D. This CDR3 is 16 amino acids long. The ends were cut back, 1 base at V and 3 bases at J, with 13 bases in the middle. Germline V gene sequence: CDR1 SGHAT, CDR2 FQNNGV. The CDR3 region is CASSLGASGFYNEQFF. CDR3 coding DNA: TGTGCCAGCAGCTTAGGGGCGAGTGGCTTCTACAATGAGCAGTTCTTC.

This clonotype was seen many times. This chain connects TRBV3-1 to TRBJ2-4; no clear D gene. V dropped 1 base and J dropped 1 base, with 5 bases sitting between them. Germline assignment: CDR1 LGHDT and CDR2 YNNKEL (reference sequence). The CDR3 sequence is 14 residues long. The CDR3 loop is CASSQVMAKNIQYF. Written as DNA, the CDR3 is TGTGCCAGCAGCCAAGTAATGGCCAAAAACATTCAGTACTTC. The whole variable domain, filled in from reference TRBV3-1 and TRBJ2-4, reads DTAVSQTPKYLVTQMGNDKSIKCEQNLGHDTMYWYKQDSKKFLKIMFSYNNKELIINETVPNRFSPKSPDKAHLNLHINSLELGDSAVYFCASSQVMAKNIQYFGAGTRLSVL.

The chain couples TRBV19 to TRBJ2-7; D unclear. Germline values: CDR1 LNHDA, CDR2 SQIVND (reference sequence). With 6 bases removed from V and 3 bases from J, the gap between germline ends came to 18 bases. The CDR3 is 15 residues long. Here the CDR3 DNA reads TGTGCCAGTAGCACTCAAGGGATCCGCAACTACGAGCAGTACTTC. This gives the protein CASSTQGIRNYEQYF.

V gene TRBV24-1 combines with J gene TRBJ1-1; D possibly corresponds to TRBD1 (5 bases). Germline lookup yields CDR1 KGHDR and CDR2 SFDVKD. Deletions cut 5 bases from V and 3 bases from J, with 15 bases between. The CDR3 runs to 15 residues. CDR3 bases: TGTGCCACCAGTGGGGGACGAGGGGTTGACACTGAAGCTTTCTTT. It is translated as CATSGGRGVDTEAFF.